These T cell receptor beta chains were read from a single sample in a study of T cells in localized non-small cell lung cancer. Generated by immunoSEQ multiplex PCR, the TCRdb table keeps only in-frame clones and is missing some. Of tens of thousands of clones in the sample, roughly 87% were seen once. The material was peripheral blood, obtained before any cancer treatment. The receptors come from a male donor at least 60 years old with stage III squamous cell lung carcinoma. Both conserved end residues are part of each CDR3. A D gene is named only where the DNA matches it firmly. Some rows mark clone size as missing; the rest say once, few, many or name a class of expanded clone.

D gene	V gene	clone size	J gene	CDR3 DNA	CDR3 protein
TRBD1	TRBV7-8	-	TRBJ2-3	TGTGCCAGCAGCGCCCGGGACAGATTCACAGATACGCAGTATTTT	CASSARDRFTDTQYF
-	TRBV6-4	-	TRBJ2-7	TGTGCCAGCACCCCCCCCGAGCAGTACTTC	CASTPPEQYF
TRBD2	TRBV7-2	-	TRBJ2-7	TGTGCCAGCAGCCGTAGCGGGAACGAGCAGTACTTC	CASSRSGNEQYF
-	TRBV19	-	TRBJ1-4	TGTGCCAGTAGTATAGACGCAACTAATGAAAAACTGTTTTTT	CASSIDATNEKLFF
TRBD1	TRBV2	-	TRBJ2-4	TGTGCCAGCACCGGGACAGGGGGGCATTCACTAGCCAAAAACATTCAGTACTTC	CASTGTGGHSLAKNIQYF
TRBD1	TRBV7-2	-	TRBJ1-5	TGTGCCAGCAGCCCGTGGACAGGCGAAGGGCCCCAGCATTTT	CASSPWTGEGPQHF
TRBD1	TRBV4-1	-	TRBJ1-2	TGCGCCAGCAGCCAAGATATAAACAGGGGGCCCTATGGCTACACCTTC	CASSQDINRGPYGYTF
-	TRBV9	-	TRBJ1-4	TGTGCCAGCAGCGTAGGACAGGCGGATGAAAAACTGTTTTTT	CASSVGQADEKLFF
TRBD1	TRBV29-1	-	TRBJ2-1	TGCAGCACGTGGACAGGGGTGGGTAATGAGCAGTTCTTC	CSTWTGVGNEQFF
-	TRBV28	-	TRBJ1-6	TGTGCCAGCAGTTTGGCCACCTTGGTGGAATCACCCCTCCACTTT	CASSLATLVESPLHF
TRBD1	TRBV11-3	-	TRBJ1-1	TGTGCCAGCAGCTTAGCGGGACAGGCGAACACTGAAGCTTTCTTT	CASSLAGQANTEAFF
TRBD2	TRBV7-9	-	TRBJ2-1	TGTGCCAGCAGCTTAGCGTTGGCTAGCGGGGGTCATGAGCAGTTCTTC	CASSLALASGGHEQFF
-	TRBV7-7	once	TRBJ2-2	TGTGCCAGCAGCTCTGACAGCGGGGAGCTGTTTTTT	CASSSDSGELFF
TRBD2	TRBV4-2	once	TRBJ2-1	TGTGCCAGCAGCCAAGCTCTAGCGGGGGGGCCAGATGAGCAGTTCTTC	CASSQALAGGPDEQFF
TRBD1	TRBV5-4	-	TRBJ1-2	TGTGCCAGCAAGCTTGCAGGGGGCGATGGCTACACCTTC	CASKLAGGDGYTF
-	TRBV30	-	TRBJ2-1	TGTGCCTGGAGTGACGAGAGCTCCTACAATGAGCAGTTCTTC	CAWSDESSYNEQFF
TRBD2	TRBV7-6	-	TRBJ2-1	TGTGCCAGCAGCCCGGGACTAGCTGGCAATGAGCAGTTCTTC	CASSPGLAGNEQFF
-	TRBV30	-	TRBJ2-7	TGTGCCTGGAGTGTAGGAGGGAGCAAATACGAGCAGTACTTC	CAWSVGGSKYEQYF
-	TRBV7-2	-	TRBJ2-7	TGTGCCAGCAGCCAGACCTATTACTCCTACGAGCAGTACTTC	CASSQTYYSYEQYF
TRBD1	TRBV2	-	TRBJ2-1	TGTGCCAGCAGTGGACAGGGTTCCCTCCCCAATGAGCAGTTCTTC	CASSGQGSLPNEQFF
TRBD1	TRBV7-6	-	TRBJ2-2	TGTGCCAGCAGCTTCGGGACAGGGAACACCGGGGAGCTGTTTTTT	CASSFGTGNTGELFF
-	TRBV19	-	TRBJ1-1	TGTGCCAGCACCGCGGGAGGCCAAAGGGCTGAAGCTTTCTTT	CASTAGGQRAEAFF
-	TRBV5-6	-	TRBJ1-4	TGTGCCAGCAGTTCCTGGGGCCTTGCAACTAATGAAAAACTGTTTTTT	CASSSWGLATNEKLFF
-	TRBV30	-	TRBJ1-4	TGTGCCTGGAGTGTACTCTTGGGGACGGGACTGTTTTTT	CAWSVLLGTGLFF
-	TRBV14	-	TRBJ2-4	TGTGCCAGCAGCCAATGGGGTAGGGGTGACATTCAGTACTTC	CASSQWGRGDIQYF
-	TRBV19	-	TRBJ2-2	TGTGCCAGTAGTATAGAAGTCAGCACCGGGGAGCTGTTTTTT	CASSIEVSTGELFF
TRBD2	TRBV29-1	-	TRBJ2-3	TGCAGCGTCTCTACTAGCGGGGCCCGCACAGATACGCAGTATTTT	CSVSTSGARTDTQYF
-	TRBV7-2	-	TRBJ2-5	TGTGCCAGCAGCTTACAGGCTAGCGTATACCAAGAGACCCAGTACTTC	CASSLQASVYQETQYF
-	TRBV18	-	TRBJ1-4	TGTGCCAGCTCACCGACAGGACAGTCCCTCCTTAATGAAAAACTGTTTTTT	CASSPTGQSLLNEKLFF
-	TRBV4-1	-	TRBJ2-5	TGCGCCAGCGGTAGGGCAAGCCAAGAGACCCAGTACTTC	CASGRASQETQYF
TRBD1	TRBV27	-	TRBJ1-2	TGTGCCAGCAGTACAATCCCCCGGGACAGGTACACCTTC	CASSTIPRDRYTF
-	TRBV6-1	once	TRBJ1-5	TGTGCCAGCAGTGGGGGTAGTCAGCCCCAGCATTTT	CASSGGSQPQHF
TRBD1	TRBV7-3	-	TRBJ1-3	TGTGCCAGCAGCTTATACGGGACAGGCTCTGGAAACACCATATATTTT	CASSLYGTGSGNTIYF
TRBD1	TRBV10-1	-	TRBJ1-1	TGCGCCAGTTCGACAGGGGTCGGCACTGAAGCTTTCTTT	CASSTGVGTEAFF
TRBD2	TRBV5-1	-	TRBJ2-1	TGCGCCAGCAGCTTGGAGCCAGGGAGGGACTATGAGCAGTTCTTC	CASSLEPGRDYEQFF
-	TRBV2	once	TRBJ1-2	TGTGCCAGCAGGGCGACAGAGACTAACTATGGCTACACCTTC	CASRATETNYGYTF
TRBD1	TRBV11-2	-	TRBJ1-2	TGTGCCAGCAGCTACAAAACAGGGGGCAATGGCTACACCTTC	CASSYKTGGNGYTF
-	TRBV7-9	-	TRBJ2-1	TGTGCCAGCAGCTTAGTTAGAAGACTAATGAATGAGCAGTTCTTC	CASSLVRRLMNEQFF
-	TRBV6-1	-	TRBJ1-6	TGTGCCAGCAGTGAACTACAGCCTAATTCACCCCTCCACTTT	CASSELQPNSPLHF
-	TRBV5-1	-	TRBJ1-2	TGCGCCAGCAGCGCCGGAGGGACCAACTCAAACTATGGCTACACCTTC	CASSAGGTNSNYGYTF
-	TRBV2	-	TRBJ1-1	TGTGCCAGCAGTGTATCGAGGGAAGCTTTCTTT	CASSVSREAFF
TRBD1	TRBV29-1	-	TRBJ1-1	TGCAGCGTTGGCGGCCAGGGGGTGGGCACTGAAGCTTTCTTT	CSVGGQGVGTEAFF
-	TRBV6-6	once	TRBJ1-2	TGTGCCAGCAGTTACTCGGGTTCTGGAGGCTACACCTTC	CASSYSGSGGYTF
-	TRBV19	-	TRBJ2-6	TGTGCCAGTAGACCGTCTGGGGCCAACGTCCTGACTTTC	CASRPSGANVLTF
TRBD2	TRBV11-2	-	TRBJ2-3	TGTGCCAGCAGCCCCGGACTAGCGGGAGCTCCAGATACGCAGTATTTT	CASSPGLAGAPDTQYF
-	TRBV6-1	-	TRBJ1-5	TGTGCCAGCAAAAGCAATCAGCCCCAGCATTTT	CASKSNQPQHF
-	TRBV19	-	TRBJ1-5	TGTGCCAGTAGTATAGCCGGGTGGGGGCCCCAGCATTTT	CASSIAGWGPQHF
TRBD1	TRBV30	-	TRBJ1-2	TGTGCCTGGACTCGGACAGGGACGAAGTTTAACTATGGCTACACCTTC	CAWTRTGTKFNYGYTF
-	TRBV9	-	TRBJ2-2	TGTGCCAGCAGGGTTGGCCCGCCCAGCACCGGGGAGCTGTTTTTT	CASRVGPPSTGELFF